These 26 T cell receptor beta chains were all obtained from the same sample, sequenced in a study of T cell responses to AZD1222 COVID-19 vaccine. Assay used: immunoSEQ multiplex PCR; TCRdb lists only in-frame clones, some missing. The sample includes approximately 110,000 clones, roughly 84% seen only once; the top ten take approximately 19%. The starting material was peripheral blood, obtained on day 0 of AZD1222 vaccination. All receptors derive from an adult in good health.

The chain combines TRBV7-3 with TRBJ2-4, with a tentative D call TRBD1 (6 bases). Germline CDR1 SGHTA, CDR2 FQGTGA. There are 13 residues in the CDR3. The ends were cut back, 1 base at V and 8 bases at J, with 9 bases in the middle. CDR3 in DNA: TGTGCCAGCAGCTTAAGTCCAGGGGACATTCAGTACTTC. Translation: CASSLSPGDIQYF.

CDR3 loop: CASSLTDHTEAFF. CDR3 bases: TGTGCCAGCAGCCTGACAGATCACACTGAAGCTTTCTTT. The chain links TRBV21-1 to TRBJ1-1; TRBD1 is the table's D call and was not checked against the DNA. TRBV21-1 is a listed pseudogene. The CDR3 runs 13 residues.

The chain combines TRBV5-1 with TRBJ2-1, with D possibly being TRBD2 (6 bases). The CDR3 has 18 residues. The germline CDR1 and CDR2 sequences are SGHRS and YFSETQ. Trimming took 0 bases from V and 7 from J, leaving 23 bases between them. CDR3 in amino acids: CASSLGTLGGPTRNEQFF. CDR3 bases: TGCGCCAGCAGCTTGGGGACTTTGGGGGGACCCACTAGGAATGAGCAGTTCTTC.

The chain couples TRBV12-2 to TRBJ2-1; the table calls TRBD1, which could not be checked here. TRBV12-2 is tagged as a pseudogene. The CDR3 length is 18 residues. The CDR3 here is CASRLAGVPRSSYNEQFF. CDR3 nucleotide sequence: TGTGCAAGTCGCTTAGCAGGGGTGCCGAGAAGCTCCTACAATGAGCAGTTCTTC.

This chain links TRBV5-6 with TRBJ2-7; 10 nucleotides agree with TRBD1. Per germline, CDR1 SGHDT and CDR2 YYEEEE. The trim removed 4 bases at V and 5 bases at J, leaving 12 bases unmatched. The CDR3 runs to 16 residues. The CDR3 sequence is CASSDFIRDRGHEQYV. CDR3 in DNA: TGTGCCAGCAGCGACTTCATCCGGGACAGGGGACACGAGCAGTACGTC.

The chain joins TRBV5-5 to TRBJ2-2; no firm D call. The CDR3 runs 13 residues. The germline V gene encodes CDR1 SGHKS and CDR2 YYEKEE (reference sequence). With 4 bases removed from V and 8 bases from J, the gap between germline ends came to 12 bases. CDR3 DNA: TGTGCCAGCAGCGAACACTTGGGGGGGGAGCTGTTTTTT. Its protein product is CASSEHLGGELFF.

The gene calls are TRBV10-3 and TRBJ2-1; 9 nucleotides match TRBD1. The length of the CDR3 is 17 residues. Germline loops: CDR1 ENHRY, CDR2 SYGVKD. Trimming removed 3 bases from V and 5 bases from J; junction bases left unmatched: 11. This CDR3 is CAISENPGTGTNNEQFF. The CDR3 DNA sequence: TGTGCCATCAGTGAAAACCCCGGGACAGGGACCAACAATGAGCAGTTCTTC.

The genes are TRBV2 and TRBJ2-2; 8 bases map to TRBD1. The CDR3 sequence is 15 residues long. Per germline, CDR1 SNHLY and CDR2 FYNNEI. The V segment lost 6 bases and the J segment 7 bases; nucleotides outside the gene matches: 10. The CDR3 loop reads CASSGDRGVGGELFF. DNA for the CDR3: TGTGCCAGCAGCGGAGACAGGGGAGTTGGCGGGGAGCTGTTTTTT.

The chain joins TRBV14 to TRBJ2-7; tentative D call: TRBD2 (6 bases). V lost 3 bases, J lost 3 bases, and 12 bases lay in between. Germline V CDR1 and CDR2: SGHDN, FVKESK. This CDR3 contains 14 residues. The DNA for the CDR3 is TGTGCCAGCAGCCAGCGGGGTTTCATCTACGAGCAGTACTTC. The encoded protein is CASSQRGFIYEQYF.

V gene TRBV6-5 combines with J gene TRBJ2-7; TRBD1 matches at 8 bases. Trimming cost V 7 bases and J 3 bases; bases outside gene matches: 8. Germline V gives CDR1 MNHEY, CDR2 SVGAGI. The length of the CDR3 is 14 residues. CDR3 coding DNA: TGTGCCAGCACCTCTTTTGGACAGGGCTACGAGCAGTACTTC. Translation gives CASTSFGQGYEQYF.

The rearrangement uses TRBV4-1 and TRBJ2-7; no reliable D call. V shed 0 bases and J shed 2 bases, with 5 bases lying between them. The CDR3 is 13 residues long. Germline V gene data show CDR1 as MGHRA and CDR2 as YSYEKL. CDR3 amino acids: CASSQDSAYEQYF. CDR3 coding DNA: TGCGCCAGCAGCCAAGACAGCGCCTACGAGCAGTACTTC.

This clone was detected only once. The genes are TRBV6-2 or TRBV6-3 and TRBJ2-7; 7 bases map to TRBD2. With 6 bases clipped from V and 3 bases from J, the junction kept 11 bases outside the gene matches. The CDR3 runs 15 residues. Germline V gives CDR1 MNHEY, CDR2 SVGEGT. CDR3 sequence (DNA): TGTGCCAGCAGCGGAACCCGGGACTACCACTACGAGCAGTACTTC. This translates into CASSGTRDYHYEQYF.

The chain uses TRBV24-1 and TRBJ1-2; a weak D match, TRBD1 (6 bases). Deletions cut 3 bases from V and 8 bases from J, with 12 bases between. CDR3 length: 13 amino acids. Germline loops: CDR1 KGHDR, CDR2 SFDVKD. The CDR3 protein is CATSDPNQGGYTF. The CDR3 DNA is TGTGCCACCAGTGATCCGAACCAGGGGGGCTACACCTTC.

The chain recombines TRBV28 with TRBJ2-1, with D maybe TRBD1 (6 bases). CDR3 length equals 14 residues. The V gene's germline CDR1 is MDHEN and CDR2 SYDVKM. Trimming stripped 6 bases from V and 3 bases from J, with 12 bases between. This CDR3 is CASRQPGHYNEQFF. For the CDR3, the DNA is TGTGCCAGCAGACAACCGGGACACTACAATGAGCAGTTCTTC.

This chain joins TRBV27 and TRBJ2-7, with D possibly TRBD1 on 6 matching bases. This CDR3 comprises 12 residues. The germline CDR1 and CDR2 sequences are MNHEY and SMNVEV (reference sequence). V lost 10 bases and J lost 5, with 15 bases in between. CDR3 DNA: TGTGCCACTACAACAGGGTTTAACGAGCAGTACTTC. This encodes CATTTGFNEQYF.

The chain employs TRBV9 and TRBJ1-4; no reliable D call. From germline, CDR1 is SGDLS and CDR2 YYNGEE. The CDR3 totals 14 residues. Trimming left V 0 bases short and J 4 bases short, with 7 bases between. The CDR3 spells CASSVGIINEKLFF. In DNA form, the CDR3 reads TGTGCCAGCAGCGTAGGGATCATTAATGAAAAACTGTTTTTT.

The J gene is TRBJ2-7, the V gene TRBV19; TRBD1 agrees at 8 bases. The V and J ends lost 1 base and 4 bases, in that order; junction bases with no gene match: 6. There are 15 residues in the CDR3. The germline gives CDR1 LNHDA, CDR2 SQIVND (reference sequence). CDR3 sequence reads: CASSIAAGGPYEQYV. The CDR3 coding sequence is TGTGCCAGTAGTATAGCGGCAGGGGGCCCTTACGAGCAGTACGTC.

The chain has TRBV9 and TRBJ1-4; the match to TRBD1 covers 10 bases. The ends lost 2 bases at V and 4 bases at J; junction bases unmatched: 11. Germline V gene data show CDR1 as SGDLS and CDR2 as YYNGEE. The CDR3 spans 18 residues. In DNA form, the CDR3 reads TGTGCCAGCAGCGTGGGACAGGGGCCGAGAGAGAGTAATGAAAAACTGTTTTTT. Its protein product is CASSVGQGPRESNEKLFF.

The chain combines TRBV19 with TRBJ2-7, with D unclear. The germline V gene has CDR1 LNHDA and CDR2 SQIVND (reference sequence). The CDR3 has 11 amino acids. V was cut by 3 bases and J by 7 bases, with 7 bases left in between. Here the CDR3 reads CASSIRSEQYF. In nucleotides, the CDR3 is TGTGCCAGTAGTATCAGGAGTGAGCAGTACTTC.

The CDR3: CASSQTGNYGYTF. CDR3 DNA: TGTGCCAGCAGCCAGACGGGTAACTATGGCTACACCTTC. The chain has TRBV4-2 and TRBJ1-2; D is uncertain. This CDR3 is 13 amino acids long. Germline CDR1 and CDR2: LGHNA and YNFKEQ. V lost 3 bases and J lost 1, with 6 bases in between.

The CDR3 is CASSLVPGNTIYF. The DNA for the CDR3 is TGTGCCAGCAGTTTGGTCCCCGGAAACACCATATATTTT. The chain carries TRBV28 and TRBJ1-3; D uncertain. V was cut by 3 bases and J by 4 bases, with 7 bases left in between. The CDR3 length is 13 residues. Germline CDR1 reads MDHEN; CDR2 reads SYDVKM.

This chain's CDR3 is CASTPSGNTIYF. The CDR3 nucleotides read TGTGCCAGCACCCCCTCGGGAAACACCATATATTTT. The rearrangement uses TRBV12-3 or TRBV12-4 and TRBJ1-3; D gene unclear. The CDR3 covers 12 residues. V was shortened by 7 bases and J by 4 bases, with 8 bases between the two germline ends.

The chain joins TRBV28 to TRBJ1-4; a possible D gene is TRBD1 (5 bases). CDR1 is MDHEN, CDR2 SYDVKM, per germline. V was trimmed by 6 bases and J by 7 bases, leaving 12 bases between them. The length of the CDR3 is 13 residues. CDR3 loop: CASSMGGIEKLFF. The CDR3 bases are TGTGCCAGCAGCATGGGGGGGATTGAAAAACTGTTTTTT.

The chain combines TRBV5-6 with TRBJ1-2, with 10 bases that match TRBD1. V shed 6 bases, J shed 6 bases, and the junction held 5 bases outside the gene matches. Germline CDR1 is SGHDT and CDR2 is YYEEEE. The CDR3 has 13 residues. CDR3 residues: CASTGTGVHGYTF. In DNA, the CDR3 is TGTGCCAGCACAGGGACAGGGGTGCATGGCTACACCTTC.

This clone was detected a few times. The chain employs TRBV19 and TRBJ2-5, with 7 positions matching TRBD1. V lost 1 base and J lost 4; bases outside the gene matches: 12. Per the germline V gene, CDR1 is LNHDA and CDR2 is SQIVND (reference sequence). The CDR3 runs 17 residues. CDR3 residues: CASSIVPDRTLLETQYF. The CDR3 bases are TGTGCCAGTAGTATAGTCCCGGACAGGACACTATTAGAGACCCAGTACTTC. Full variable domain (missing parts from reference TRBV19 and TRBJ2-5): DGGITQSPKYLFRKEGQNVTLSCEQNLNHDAMYWYRQDPGQGLRLIYYSQIVNDFQKGDIAEGYSVSREKKESFPLTVTSAQKNPTAFYLCASSIVPDRTLLETQYFGPGTRLLVL.

The chain carries TRBV5-4 and TRBJ2-3; D assignment may be TRBD1 or TRBD2 (6 bases each). This CDR3 region has 16 residues. The germline CDR1 and CDR2 sequences are SGHNT and YYREEE (reference sequence). Between the trimmed V and J ends, which lost 4 bases and 1 base, there was a span of 16 bases. The chain's CDR3 is CASSPRTGAGTDTQYF. DNA of the CDR3: TGTGCCAGCAGCCCAAGGACGGGGGCCGGCACAGATACGCAGTATTTT. The complete variable domain, with remaining parts taken from reference TRBV5-4 and TRBJ2-3, reads ETGVTQSPTHLIKTRGQQVTLRCSSQSGHNTVSWYQQALGQGPQFIFQYYREEENGRGNFPPRFSGLQFPNYSSELNVNALELDDSALYLCASSPRTGAGTDTQYFGPGTRLTVL.